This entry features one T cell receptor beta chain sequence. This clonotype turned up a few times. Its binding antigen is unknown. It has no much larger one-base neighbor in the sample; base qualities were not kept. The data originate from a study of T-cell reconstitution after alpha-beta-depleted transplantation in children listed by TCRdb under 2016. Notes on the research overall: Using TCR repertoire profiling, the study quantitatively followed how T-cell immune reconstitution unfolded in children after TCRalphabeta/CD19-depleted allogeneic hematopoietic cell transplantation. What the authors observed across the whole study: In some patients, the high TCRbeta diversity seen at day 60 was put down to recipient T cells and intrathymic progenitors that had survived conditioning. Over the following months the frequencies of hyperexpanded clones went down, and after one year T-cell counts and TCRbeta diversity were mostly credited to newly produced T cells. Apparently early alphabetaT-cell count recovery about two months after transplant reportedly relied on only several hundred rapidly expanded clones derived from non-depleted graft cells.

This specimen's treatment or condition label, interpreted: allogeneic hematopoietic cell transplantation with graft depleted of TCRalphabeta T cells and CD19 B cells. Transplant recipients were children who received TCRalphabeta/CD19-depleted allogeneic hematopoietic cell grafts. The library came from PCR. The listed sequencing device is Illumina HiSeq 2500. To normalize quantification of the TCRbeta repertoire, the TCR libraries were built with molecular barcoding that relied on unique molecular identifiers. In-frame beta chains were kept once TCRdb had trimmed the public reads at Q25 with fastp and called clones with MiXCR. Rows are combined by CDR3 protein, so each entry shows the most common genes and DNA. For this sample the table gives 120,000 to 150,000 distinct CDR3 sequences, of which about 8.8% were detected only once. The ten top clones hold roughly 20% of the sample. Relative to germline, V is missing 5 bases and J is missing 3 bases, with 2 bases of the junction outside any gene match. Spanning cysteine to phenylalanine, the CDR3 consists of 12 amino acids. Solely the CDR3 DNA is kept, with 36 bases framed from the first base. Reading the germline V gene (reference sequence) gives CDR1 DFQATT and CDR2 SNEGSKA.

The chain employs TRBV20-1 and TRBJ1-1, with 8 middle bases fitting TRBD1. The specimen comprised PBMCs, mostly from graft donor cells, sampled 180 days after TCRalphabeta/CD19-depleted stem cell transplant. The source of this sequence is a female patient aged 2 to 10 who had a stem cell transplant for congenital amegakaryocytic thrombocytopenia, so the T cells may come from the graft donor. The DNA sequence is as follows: TGCAGTGCTGGGACAGGTTACACTGAAGCTTTCTTT. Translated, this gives CSAGTGYTEAFF.